This T cell receptor (beta chain) was obtained from a study of patients and donors after allogeneic stem cell transplantation. TCRdb redid the calling of the RT-PCR reads with MiXCR, one entry per CDR3 protein. Of 65,000 to 80,000 distinct CDR3 sequences detected, around 27% appear once; the ten largest clones hold 26%. This CDR3 region has 16 residues. V was clipped by 7 bases and J by 4 bases; unmatched bases: 10. Germline V gene sequence: CDR1 SGHRS, CDR2 YFSETQ. The clonotype was recovered from a human donor who was either an allogeneic HSCT recipient or a stem cell or donor lymphocyte infusion donor (not recorded which). It is not recorded whose cells these are; they may come from a transplant donor. Sequenced input: blood, either unsorted or a sorted T cell fraction (not recorded which). The genes are TRBV5-1 and TRBJ2-1; 11 bases agree with TRBD2. Here the CDR3 DNA reads TGCGCCAGCGCAACTAGCGGGGGCCTCGTATACAATGAGCAGTTCTTC. Translating it yields CASATSGGLVYNEQFF.